The 16 T cell receptor beta chains given below trace back to one sample, sequenced in a study of blood T cell repertoires in COVID-19. Profiled with immunoSEQ multiplex PCR; TCRdb holds only in-frame clones, not every one. The sample yields 100,000 to 150,000 clones, around 82% seen once. Sequencing was performed on peripheral blood. These receptor sequences come from a man aged 25 to 40 with COVID-19, enrolled during active disease.

This CDR3 reads CASSLGTGEYNSPLHF. The CDR3 coding sequence is TGTGCCAGCAGCTTAGGGACAGGGGAATATAATTCACCCCTCCACTTT. V and J are TRBV5-4 and TRBJ1-6, with 10 nucleotides matching TRBD1. Unmatched junction bases numbered 3, after V lost 2 bases and J lost 4 bases. This CDR3 is built from 16 residues. The germline V gene has CDR1 SGHNT and CDR2 YYREEE (reference sequence).

The chain employs TRBV7-2 and TRBJ1-2, with 8 bases lining up with TRBD1. Germline V gives CDR1 SGHTA, CDR2 FQGNSA. This CDR3 contains 16 residues. V dropped 1 base and J dropped 1; count of bases not matched to a gene: 5. The CDR3, as DNA: TGTGCCAGCAGCTTAGGGGGGACAGGAATTAACTATGGCTACACCTTC. It is translated as CASSLGGTGINYGYTF.

The V call is TRBV19, the J call TRBJ1-4; a weak D match, TRBD1 (5 bases). In germline, CDR1 is LNHDA, CDR2 SQIVND (reference sequence). The CDR3 consists of 14 residues. V lost 9 bases and J 7 bases, leaving 18 bases between the germline ends. Written as DNA, the CDR3 is TGTGCCAGCCGACCTGAAGGGGCCCCTGAAAAACTGTTTTTT. Translated, it gives CASRPEGAPEKLFF.

The CDR3 sequence is CASRPWSGDTEAFF. The CDR3 DNA reads TGTGCCAGCCGGCCCTGGAGCGGAGACACTGAAGCTTTCTTT. V is TRBV3-1 (or the pseudogene TRBV3-2) and J is TRBJ1-1, with D unresolved. CDR1 and CDR2 (germline): LGHDT, YNNKEL (reference sequence). V was trimmed by 8 bases and J by 3 bases, leaving 16 bases between them. The CDR3 runs 14 residues.

The chain has TRBV5-1 and TRBJ2-7, with D hard to call. Germline loops: CDR1 SGHRS, CDR2 YFSETQ. The V and J ends lost 1 base and 6 bases respectively, with 14 bases between them. This CDR3 has 14 amino acids. CDR3 in amino acids: CASSLFDSRTEQYF. Here the CDR3 DNA reads TGCGCCAGCAGCTTGTTCGATAGTCGAACCGAGCAGTACTTC.

The chain uses TRBV6-4 and TRBJ2-3; 9 bases fit TRBD2. Germline V CDR1 and CDR2: MRHNA, SNTAGT. V lost 3 bases, J lost 3 bases, and 4 bases stayed unmatched. The CDR3 is 15 residues long. The CDR3 DNA sequence: TGTGCCAGCAGTGAAGCGGGAGGAGGGACAGATACGCAGTATTTT. Amino acids: CASSEAGGGTDTQYF.

This clone is a singleton in its sample. The CDR3 loop reads CSVEGEVLREFGTDTQYF. Here the CDR3 DNA reads TGCAGCGTTGAAGGGGAGGTTCTGCGGGAGTTCGGCACAGATACGCAGTATTTT. The genes are TRBV29-1 and TRBJ2-3; 7 bases are a match to TRBD2. With 1 base clipped from V and 1 base from J, the junction kept 14 bases outside the gene matches. The CDR3 consists of 18 residues. Germline lookup yields CDR1 SQVTM and CDR2 ANQGSEA.

The V gene is TRBV14, the J gene TRBJ1-2; 10 bases map to TRBD1. CDR1 and CDR2 (germline): SGHDN, FVKESK. J was trimmed by 9 bases and V by 6 bases; bases with no gene match: 7. There are 13 residues in the CDR3. The CDR3 region has the DNA TGTGCCAGCAGGAAAGCGGGACAGGGGAGCTACACCTTC. It encodes CASRKAGQGSYTF.

The V gene is TRBV30, the J gene TRBJ2-7, with a possible D match to TRBD1 (5 bases). Looked up from germline, CDR1 is GTSNPN and CDR2 is SVGIG (reference sequence). The V gene lost 4 bases and the J gene lost 3 bases, with 7 bases spanning the gap. The CDR3 is 11 residues long. The CDR3 region is CAWTQGYEQYF. CDR3 coding DNA: TGTGCCTGGACCCAGGGCTACGAGCAGTACTTC.

The chain has TRBV6-2 or TRBV6-3 and TRBJ1-5, with TRBD1 as a possible D gene (6 bases). V was clipped by 5 bases and J by 0 bases, with 17 bases between them. The CDR3 loop spans 17 amino acids. From germline, CDR1 is MNHEY and CDR2 SVGEGT. The CDR3 region has the DNA TGTGCCAGCAGTCATACAAGGGACACCTATAGCAATCAGCCCCAGCATTTT. Protein sequence: CASSHTRDTYSNQPQHF.

The chain joins TRBV7-8 to TRBJ2-1; TRBD2 agrees at 8 bases. The CDR3 contains 15 residues. With 1 base clipped from V and 8 bases from J, the junction kept 7 bases outside the gene matches. From germline, CDR1 is SGHVS and CDR2 FQNEAQ. In DNA form, the CDR3 reads TGTGCCAGCAGCTTAGTCCGGGGGGGCGGCGATGAGCAGTTCTTC. It yields the protein CASSLVRGGGDEQFF.

In its sample, this clone was seen once. This sequence joins TRBV9 and TRBJ2-5; 8 positions agree with TRBD2. Germline values: CDR1 SGDLS, CDR2 YYNGEE. This CDR3 region has 14 residues. Losses at the gene ends were 2 bases for V and 2 bases for J; bases not matched to a gene: 2. CDR3 protein: CASSVGGGQETQYF. CDR3 DNA sequence: TGTGCCAGCAGCGTCGGCGGGGGGCAAGAGACCCAGTACTTC. Using reference TRBV9 and TRBJ2-5 for the parts outside the CDR3, the full variable domain is DSGVTQTPKHLITATGQRVTLRCSPRSGDLSVYWYQQSLDQGLQFLIQYYNGEERAKGNILERFSAQQFPDLHSELNLSSLELGDSALYFCASSVGGGQETQYFGPGTRLLVL.

The chain links TRBV19 to TRBJ1-2, with no clear D. The germline V gene has CDR1 LNHDA and CDR2 SQIVND (reference sequence). V dropped 7 bases and J dropped 6 bases, with 15 bases sitting between them. The CDR3 loop spans 13 amino acids. CDR3 region: CASIRAGGHGYTF. CDR3 DNA: TGTGCCAGTATTCGGGCGGGCGGCCATGGCTACACCTTC.

The chain is built from TRBV28 and TRBJ1-2; D is uncertain. Germline assignment: CDR1 MDHEN and CDR2 SYDVKM. Trimming took 1 base from V and 8 from J, leaving 11 bases between them. This CDR3 region has 13 residues. The CDR3 loop is CASSLSGPKGYTF. The CDR3 nucleotides read TGTGCCAGCAGTTTATCTGGGCCTAAGGGCTACACCTTC.

The V gene is TRBV9, the J gene TRBJ1-3; unclear D gene. Germline V CDR1 and CDR2: SGDLS, YYNGEE. The CDR3 contains 15 residues. Trimming pared 4 bases from V and 2 bases from J, leaving 13 bases between. DNA for the CDR3: TGTGCCAGCAGCTCCCCCCCTGCGACTGGAAACACCATATATTTT. Protein product: CASSSPPATGNTIYF.

CDR3 sequence (DNA): TGTGCCAGCAGCTCGACAGGGGGGAGGGATACGCAGTATTTT. Its translation is CASSSTGGRDTQYF. This chain links TRBV11-2 with TRBJ2-3, with 9 positions matching TRBD1. Per germline, CDR1 SGHAT and CDR2 FQNNGV. This CDR3 region has 14 residues. Trimming removed 4 bases from V and 6 bases from J; junction bases left unmatched: 5.